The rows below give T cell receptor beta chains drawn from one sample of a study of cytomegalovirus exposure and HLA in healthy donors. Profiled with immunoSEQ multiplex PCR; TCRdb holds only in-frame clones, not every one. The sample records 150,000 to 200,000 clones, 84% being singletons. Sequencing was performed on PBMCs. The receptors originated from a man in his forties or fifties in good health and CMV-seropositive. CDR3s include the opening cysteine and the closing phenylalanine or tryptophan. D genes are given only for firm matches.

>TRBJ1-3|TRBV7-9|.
CASSLTQGNTIYF
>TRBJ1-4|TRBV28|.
CASSRQGVTNEKLFF
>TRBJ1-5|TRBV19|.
CASSMTGDGQPQHF
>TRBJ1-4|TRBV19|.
CASSIPPQGLTNEKLFF
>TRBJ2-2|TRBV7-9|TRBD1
CASSLGQGLNTGELFF
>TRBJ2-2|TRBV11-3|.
CASSASGGELFF
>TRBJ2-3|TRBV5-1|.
CASSSFTDTQYF
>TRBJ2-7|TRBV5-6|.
CASSLVGDEQYF
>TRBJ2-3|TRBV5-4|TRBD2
CASSLSSGRFSSTDTQYF
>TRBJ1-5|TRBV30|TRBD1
CAGTQGSNQPQHF
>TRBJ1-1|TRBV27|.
CASSLQGMNTEAFF
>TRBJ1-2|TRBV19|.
CASKRSDNSWANGYTF
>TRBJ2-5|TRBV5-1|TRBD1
CASSRDRGLETQYF
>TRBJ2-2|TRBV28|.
CASSLGLPGTGELFF
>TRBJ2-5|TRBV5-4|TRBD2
CASSLVREGGETQYF
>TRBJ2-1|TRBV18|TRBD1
CASSPERDSYNEQFF
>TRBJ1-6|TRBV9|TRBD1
CASSVGQGNSPLHF
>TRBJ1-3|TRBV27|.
CASSLPGTTLNSGNTIYF
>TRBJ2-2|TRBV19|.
CASSIGGFGWASTGELFF
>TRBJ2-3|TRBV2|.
CARYGGWGGAGDTQYF
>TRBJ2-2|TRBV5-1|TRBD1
CASSSDRGGTGELFF
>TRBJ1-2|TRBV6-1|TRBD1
CASSVEGQGRGYTF